The source of this TCR beta chain is a study of shared clonotypes between healthy human individuals. The repertoire was sequenced with immunoSEQ multiplex PCR; TCRdb's copy has only in-frame clones and lacks some. This sample has 190,000 or so clones; roughly 70% occur once, and the top ten carry about 10%. The CDR3 totals 14 residues. V shed 6 bases and J shed 4 bases, with 14 bases lying between them. Germline V lookup: CDR1 KGHSH, CDR2 LQKENI. With regard to this clone: Antigen: not known.

Whole-study findings and limits: What naive subsets generally showed was a larger estimated richness than memory subsets showed. Tissues were not sampled, only blood, and their repertoires likely differ.

The chain employs TRBV18 and TRBJ2-3; D perhaps matches TRBD1 (5 bases). The clonotype was recovered from a man younger than 40 in good health. The sequenced sample was memory CD4+ T cells sorted from blood. Subset denoted: CD45RA-negative fraction. CDR3 sequence reads: CASSSQGEADTQYF. For the CDR3, the DNA is TGTGCCAGCTCCTCGCAGGGTGAGGCAGATACGCAGTATTTT.